Shown below are 16 T cell receptor beta chains from a single sample sequenced in a study of shared clonotypes between healthy human individuals. Sequenced by immunoSEQ multiplex PCR; TCRdb stores in-frame clones only, minus some. The sample lists roughly 2,300,000 clones, 92% occurring once. The sample comprised naive CD4+ T cells from PBMCs. The subset denotes: CD45RA+ positively selected. These receptors originate from a man aged 18 to 29 in good health. Some clones in this sample may be carry-over from other donors' samples.

The chain couples TRBV5-4 to TRBJ2-7, with 8 bases identical to TRBD2. There are 16 residues in the CDR3. The J segment lost 5 bases and the V segment lost 2 bases, leaving 12 bases of the junction unmatched. Germline CDR1 is SGHNT and CDR2 is YYREEE (reference sequence). The DNA for the CDR3 is TGTGCCAGCAGCTTCCCCGGGACTAGTCCTTTTGACGAGCAGTACTTC. As protein: CASSFPGTSPFDEQYF. Variable domain in full (rest from reference TRBV5-4 and TRBJ2-7): ETGVTQSPTHLIKTRGQQVTLRCSSQSGHNTVSWYQQALGQGPQFIFQYYREEENGRGNFPPRFSGLQFPNYSSELNVNALELDDSALYLCASSFPGTSPFDEQYFGPGTRLTVT.

This chain connects TRBV5-1 to TRBJ2-4; D is uncertain. Trimming took off 4 bases at V and 6 bases at J, with 14 bases between the two ends. CDR3 length: 14 amino acids. Germline CDR1 SGHRS, CDR2 YFSETQ. The CDR3 is CASSPTSSGNIQYF. The DNA for the CDR3 is TGCGCCAGCAGCCCCACCAGCTCAGGAAACATTCAGTACTTC.

This clone was picked up one time. CDR3 DNA: TGCGCCAGCAGCTTAGGGACAGGGTCAGATACGCAGTATTTT. Translation: CASSLGTGSDTQYF. This chain links TRBV5-1 with TRBJ2-3, with 9 bases matching TRBD1. This CDR3 has 14 residues. CDR1 is SGHRS, CDR2 YFSETQ, per germline. V shed 2 bases, J shed 4 bases, and the junction held 2 bases outside the gene matches.

For this clone: Different DNA sequences within this sample yield the same CDR3. The chain links TRBV19 to TRBJ2-3; 8 bases agree with TRBD2. V shed 9 bases and J 3 bases; nucleotides not matched to a gene: 2. Germline V gene data show CDR1 as LNHDA and CDR2 as SQIVND (reference sequence). The CDR3 is made up of 12 amino acids. The CDR3 DNA is TGTGCCAGCCGGGGGGGGACAGATACGCAGTATTTT. Its translation is CASRGGTDTQYF.

The J gene is TRBJ2-5, the V gene TRBV7-6; TRBD2 aligns across 11 bases. This CDR3 has 15 residues. The ends lost 5 bases at V and 5 bases at J; junction bases unmatched: 7. Germline CDR1 SGHVS, CDR2 FNYEAQ. The CDR3 loop is CASSHRLAGWETQYF. The CDR3 coding sequence is TGTGCCAGCAGCCATAGACTAGCGGGATGGGAGACCCAGTACTTC.

Only a few counts were recorded for this clone. This sequence joins TRBV5-1 and TRBJ2-4; D is perhaps TRBD1 or TRBD2 (5 bases each). The germline V and J ends were trimmed by 4 bases and 6 bases, with 20 bases remaining between them. Germline V gene sequence: CDR1 SGHRS, CDR2 YFSETQ. The CDR3 runs 16 residues. CDR3 loop: CASSPGRSGMLNIQYF. The CDR3 DNA follows: TGCGCCAGCAGCCCGGGAAGGTCAGGGATGTTAAACATTCAGTACTTC.

This clone is a singleton in its sample. Other nucleotide sequences from this sample produce the same CDR3. The chain uses TRBV2 and TRBJ2-1; D gene uncertain. With 6 bases removed from V and 1 base from J, the gap between germline ends came to 10 bases. The germline CDR1 and CDR2 sequences are SNHLY and FYNNEI. CDR3 size: 14 residues. CDR3 nucleotide sequence: TGTGCCAGCAGCGCCGACTGGTCCTACAATGAGCAGTTCTTC. Its protein is CASSADWSYNEQFF. Combining the CDR3 with reference TRBV2 and TRBJ2-1 gives the whole variable domain EPEVTQTPSHQVTQMGQEVILRCVPISNHLYFYWYRQILGQKVEFLVSFYNNEISEKSEIFDDQFSVERPDGSNFTLKIRSTKLEDSAMYFCASSADWSYNEQFFGPGTRLTVL.

This chain uses TRBV7-8 with TRBJ2-3; maybe TRBD2 (7 bases). Germline-derived CDR1 and CDR2 are SGHVS and FQNEAQ. CDR3 size: 17 residues. V lost 6 bases and J lost 2, with 21 bases in between. Here the CDR3 reads CASRRGGGGLFTDTQYF. The CDR3 DNA reads TGTGCCAGCAGACGAGGAGGCGGGGGCTTATTCACAGATACGCAGTATTTT. Complete variable domain (other parts from reference TRBV7-8 and TRBJ2-3): GAGVSQSPRYKVAKRGQDVALRCDPISGHVSLFWYQQALGQGPEFLTYFQNEAQLDKSGLPSDRFFAERPEGSVSTLKIQRTQQEDSAVYLCASRRGGGGLFTDTQYFGPGTRLTVL.

The J gene is TRBJ2-6, the V gene TRBV6-5, with TRBD1 matching over 7 bases. J lost 2 bases, V lost 6 bases, and 4 bases had no gene match. CDR3 length equals 15 residues. Germline V gives CDR1 MNHEY, CDR2 SVGAGI. CDR3 loop: CASSRQGAGANVLTF. The CDR3 bases are TGTGCCAGCAGCAGACAGGGAGCTGGGGCCAACGTCCTGACTTTC.

This chain uses TRBV5-1 with TRBJ2-3; D perhaps matches TRBD2 (5 bases). Trimming took 2 bases from V and 2 from J, leaving 15 bases between them. The V gene's germline CDR1 is SGHRS and CDR2 YFSETQ. The CDR3 contains 16 residues. The CDR3 region is CASSLLTTGDTDTQYF. The CDR3 bases are TGCGCCAGCAGCTTATTGACTACCGGGGACACAGATACGCAGTATTTT.

DNA of the CDR3: TGTGCCAGCAGATCCTCAGGGGGGGGGCGATTGCCCCAGCATTTT. Its translation is CASRSSGGGRLPQHF. This chain connects TRBV6-6 to TRBJ1-5; 7 nucleotides line up with TRBD1. The CDR3 is 15 amino acids. Germline V CDR1 and CDR2: MNHNY, SVGAGI (reference sequence). The junction had 14 bases not matched to a gene; V was cut back by 6 bases and J by 9 bases.

This sequence joins TRBV9 and TRBJ2-1; maybe TRBD1 (5 bases). CDR1 and CDR2 (germline): SGDLS, YYNGEE. V was trimmed by 4 bases and J by 5 bases, leaving 22 bases between them. This CDR3 spans 17 amino acids. This CDR3 is CASSRRTTFGLNNEQFF. CDR3 DNA: TGTGCCAGCAGCAGAAGGACAACCTTCGGTCTAAACAATGAGCAGTTCTTC.

The chain joins TRBV6-1 to TRBJ1-5; TRBD1 is a possible D gene (6 bases). Between the trimmed V and J ends, which lost 1 base and 0 bases, there was a span of 13 bases. Germline V lookup: CDR1 MNHNS, CDR2 SASEGT. The CDR3 spans 17 residues. CDR3 sequence (DNA): TGTGCCAGCAGTGAAGGGACAGACTCTTATAGCAATCAGCCCCAGCATTTT. It specifies CASSEGTDSYSNQPQHF.

This clone was recorded once. This CDR3 is also generated by other DNA sequences in the sample. The chain couples TRBV7-2 to TRBJ1-5; D gene ambiguous. The CDR3 has 14 amino acids. Germline V CDR1 and CDR2: SGHTA, FQGNSA. V gave up 1 base and J gave up 2 bases, with 6 bases separating them. CDR3 amino acids: CASSLGYGNQPQHF. CDR3 DNA sequence: TGTGCCAGCAGCTTAGGTTATGGCAATCAGCCCCAGCATTTT.

The chain recombines TRBV29-1 with TRBJ1-2, with 7 bases that match TRBD1. The V segment lost 6 bases and the J segment 8 bases; nucleotides outside the gene matches: 18. The germline gives CDR1 SQVTM, CDR2 ANQGSEA. This CDR3 comprises 15 residues. The CDR3 DNA sequence: TGCAGCGTCGAACGAGGAAACTACAGGGGCCAAGGCTACACCTTC. Its translation is CSVERGNYRGQGYTF.

J is TRBJ1-2 and V is TRBV5-8; TRBD1 matches at 10 bases. V gave up 7 bases and J gave up 7 bases; unmatched junction bases: 7. CDR1 is SGHTS and CDR2 is YDEGEE in the germline V gene. This CDR3 region has 13 residues. CDR3 bases: TGTGCCAGCCGGGGACAGGGGCTTTCTGGCTACACCTTC. It specifies CASRGQGLSGYTF.